This T cell receptor beta chain comes out of a study of response to subunit inactivated influenza vaccine. Germline V gene data show CDR1 as SNHLY and CDR2 as FYNNEI. The V and J ends lost 6 bases and 6 bases, in that order; junction bases with no gene match: 5. CDR3 length equals 13 residues. Study findings and constraints: The authors put forward the suggestion that each seasonal influenza vaccination may bring in only a limited number of new T cells.

One entry per CDR3 protein results from TCRdb running MiXCR on the RT-PCR reads. The data show approximately 520,000 distinct CDR3 sequences, with about 25% seen just once and under 2.5% held by the top ten. Of note for this clonotype: As yet, its antigen is unknown.

This TCR derives from a man aged 45-65 years who received an inactivated influenza vaccine. The chain links TRBV2 to TRBJ1-5, with 7 nucleotides matching TRBD1. Sample: CD4+ T cells sorted from PBMCs, taken 5 to 6 days after vaccination. CDR3 sequence reads: CASRGTDPQPQHF. DNA for the CDR3: TGTGCCAGCAGAGGGACAGATCCTCAGCCCCAGCATTTT.